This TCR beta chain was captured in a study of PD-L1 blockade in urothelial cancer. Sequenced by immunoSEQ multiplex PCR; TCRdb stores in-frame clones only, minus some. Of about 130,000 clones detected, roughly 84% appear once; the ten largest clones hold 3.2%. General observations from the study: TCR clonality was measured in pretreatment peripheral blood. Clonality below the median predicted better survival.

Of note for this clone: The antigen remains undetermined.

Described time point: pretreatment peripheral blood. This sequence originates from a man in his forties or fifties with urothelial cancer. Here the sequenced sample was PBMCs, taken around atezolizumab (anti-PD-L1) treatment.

This CDR3 is CASSGGVISYNEQFF. CDR3 DNA sequence: TGTGCCAGTAGCGGGGGGGTTATCTCCTACAATGAGCAGTTCTTC. The chain is built from TRBV19 and TRBJ2-1; 8 bases are a match to TRBD2. The germline gives CDR1 LNHDA, CDR2 SQIVND (reference sequence). V lost 6 bases, J lost 0 bases, and 4 bases stayed unmatched. CDR3 size: 15 residues.